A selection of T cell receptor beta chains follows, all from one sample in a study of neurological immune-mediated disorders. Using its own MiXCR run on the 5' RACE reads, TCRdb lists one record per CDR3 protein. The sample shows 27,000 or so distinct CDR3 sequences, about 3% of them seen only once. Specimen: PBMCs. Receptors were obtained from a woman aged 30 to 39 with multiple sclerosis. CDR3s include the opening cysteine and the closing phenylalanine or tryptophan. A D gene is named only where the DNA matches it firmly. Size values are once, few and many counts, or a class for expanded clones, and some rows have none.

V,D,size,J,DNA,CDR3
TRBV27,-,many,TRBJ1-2,TGTGCCAGCCGGGAAAGGGTGCTTGGCTACACCTTC,CASRERVLGYTF
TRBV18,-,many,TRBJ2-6,TGTGCCAGCTCACTTTTACACGACTCTGGGGCCAACGTCCTGACTTTC,CASSLLHDSGANVLTF
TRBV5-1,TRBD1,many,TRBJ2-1,TGCGCCAGCAGCTCGCAGGGACAGTTCTACAATGAGCAGTTCTTC,CASSSQGQFYNEQFF
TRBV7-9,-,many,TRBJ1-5,TGTGCCAGCAGCCCCGGAGGGGCGTCCCAGCATTTT,CASSPGGASQHF
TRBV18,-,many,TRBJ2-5,TGTGCCAGCTCACAGGGTATTGGCCAAGAGACCCAGTACTTC,CASSQGIGQETQYF
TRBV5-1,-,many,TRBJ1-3,TGCGCCAGCAGCTTTGGCCCGGGCGGGGCAGCCTCTGGAAACACCATATATTTT,CASSFGPGGAASGNTIYF
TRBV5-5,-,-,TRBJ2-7,TGTGCCAGCAGCTTGGTTTCCGGATCCTACGAGCAGTACTTC,CASSLVSGSYEQYF
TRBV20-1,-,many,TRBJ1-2,TGCAGTGCTCCTGGACTGTCTAACTATGGCTACACCTTC,CSAPGLSNYGYTF
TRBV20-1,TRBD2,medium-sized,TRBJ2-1,TGCAGTGCTAGAGACCCTAGCGGGGGGTACAATGAGCAGTTCTTC,CSARDPSGGYNEQFF
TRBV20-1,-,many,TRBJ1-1,TGCAGTGCTAGTGGCGGGGGCAACACTGAAGCTTTCTTT,CSASGGGNTEAFF
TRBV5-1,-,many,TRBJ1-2,TGCGCCAGCAGCTTGGGTGGCAGGCAAGCTAACTATGGCTACACCTTC,CASSLGGRQANYGYTF
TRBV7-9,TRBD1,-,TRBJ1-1,TGTGCCAGCAGCTTAGACGGGACAGCAACTGTCCCTGAAGCTTTCTTT,CASSLDGTATVPEAFF
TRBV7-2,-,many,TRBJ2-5,TGTGCCAGCAGCTTAGTCGGGTCCGGGGGGACCCAGTACTTC,CASSLVGSGGTQYF
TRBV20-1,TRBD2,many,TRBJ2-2,TGCAGTGCTAGAGGAAGGGCGGGGGGATCAGGCGGGGAGCTGTTTTTT,CSARGRAGGSGGELFF
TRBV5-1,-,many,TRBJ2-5,TGCGCCAGCAGTTGGGTGACCCTAGGGGAGACCCAGTACTTC,CASSWVTLGETQYF
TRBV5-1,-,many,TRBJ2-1,TGCGCCAGCAGCTTGGGAGAGAGCTCCTACAATGAGCAGTTCTTC,CASSLGESSYNEQFF
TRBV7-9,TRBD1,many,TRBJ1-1,TGTGCCAGCAGCCCCAAAAGGACAGGGCTGGGAACTGAAGCTTTCTTT,CASSPKRTGLGTEAFF
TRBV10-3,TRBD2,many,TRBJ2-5,TGTGCCATCAGTCCCAGACTAGCTGGATACCAAGAGACCCAGTACTTC,CAISPRLAGYQETQYF
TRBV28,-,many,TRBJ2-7,TGTGCCAGCAGCCAAAGACTAGGCCTCTCCTACGAGCAGTACTTC,CASSQRLGLSYEQYF
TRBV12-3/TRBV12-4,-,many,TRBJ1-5,TGTGCCAGCAGTTTCGGATGGGGCAATCAGCCCCAGCATTTT,CASSFGWGNQPQHF
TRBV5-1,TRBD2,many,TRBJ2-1,TGCGCCAGCAGCTGGGGGACTAGCGGTAATGAGCAGTTCTTC,CASSWGTSGNEQFF
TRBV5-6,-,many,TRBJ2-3,TGTGCCAGCCACCTTTGGCCAGATACGCAGTATTTT,CASHLWPDTQYF
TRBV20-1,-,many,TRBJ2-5,TGCAGTGCTCAAAACCCGGCTCTACAAGAGACCCAGTACTTC,CSAQNPALQETQYF
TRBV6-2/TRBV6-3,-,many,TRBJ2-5,TGTGCCAGCAGTTACCTCCGGGACATACAAGAGACCCAGTACTTC,CASSYLRDIQETQYF
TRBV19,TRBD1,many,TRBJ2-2,TGTGCCAGTTCCGACAGGGGGTACACCACCGGGGAGCTGTTTTTT,CASSDRGYTTGELFF
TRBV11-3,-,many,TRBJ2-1,TGTGCCAGCAGCTGGTCGGGGAGGGGGGGATACAATGAGCAGTTCTTC,CASSWSGRGGYNEQFF
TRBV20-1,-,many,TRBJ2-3,TGCAGTGCTCCAGAGTTCAGGGCAGATACGCAGTATTTT,CSAPEFRADTQYF
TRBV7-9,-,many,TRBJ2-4,TGTGCCAGCAGCTGGACCTCGGAAATTCAGTACTTC,CASSWTSEIQYF
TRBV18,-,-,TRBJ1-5,TGTGCCAGCTCACTACAGGGTAGGGATCAGCCCCAGAATTTT,CASSLQGRDQPQNF
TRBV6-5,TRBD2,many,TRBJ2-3,TGTGCCAGCACTAAGCGGGGGTCCACAGATACGCAGTATTTT,CASTKRGSTDTQYF
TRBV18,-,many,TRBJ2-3,TGTGCCAGCTCCACACAGGAAGCCGATACGCAGTATTTT,CASSTQEADTQYF
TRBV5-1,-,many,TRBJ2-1,TGCGCCAGCAGCTTGATACAGGGAGGCCACAATGAGCAGTTCTTC,CASSLIQGGHNEQFF
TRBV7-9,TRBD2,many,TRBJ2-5,TGTGCCAGCAGCTCAAGGACTAGCTCCGGGACCCAGTACTTC,CASSSRTSSGTQYF
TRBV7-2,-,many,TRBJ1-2,TGTGCCAGCAGCTCCTCGTGGGCCGGGACCTATGGCTACACCTTC,CASSSSWAGTYGYTF
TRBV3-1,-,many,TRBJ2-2,TGTGCCAGCAGCCAAGTTGGTGGAGCCGGGGAGCTGTTTTTT,CASSQVGGAGELFF
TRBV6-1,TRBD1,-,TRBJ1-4,TGTGCCACCGGACAGGGGGCCGGTAATGAAAAACTGTTTTTT,CATGQGAGNEKLFF
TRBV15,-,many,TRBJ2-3,TGTGCCACCAGTCGAACCGGGACTAGCACAGATACGCAGTATTTT,CATSRTGTSTDTQYF